The 3 T cell receptor beta chains below were found in one sample sequenced in a study of blood T cell repertoires in COVID-19 (dated by TCRdb to 2020 to 2021). Libraries were constructed by the immunoSEQ multiplex PCR assay. TCRdb took over this immuneACCESS table, retaining in-frame rearrangements with V and J assigned. Such tables are incomplete; in checked studies, under half of the missing clones stem from an unresolved V gene, and the remainder is unexplained. The sample includes 200,000 to 250,000 clones, with 80% observed a single time. The top ten clonotypes cover around 13% of the sample. Sequenced material: peripheral blood. The receptors were sampled from a human donor in a cohort sampled during active COVID-19.

This clone was recorded once. The chain carries TRBV28 and TRBJ1-3; TRBD1 matches 8 bases. The V gene end was trimmed by 5 bases and the J gene end by 2 bases; junction bases not matched to a gene: 5. This CDR3 has 15 amino acids. Per the germline V gene, CDR1 is MDHEN and CDR2 is SYDVKM. CDR3 DNA: TGTGCCAGCAGTGGGGCCAGGGGGCCTGGAAACACCATATATTTT. This encodes CASSGARGPGNTIYF.

The rearrangement uses TRBV7-2 and TRBJ2-1, with 8 bases fitting TRBD1. The CDR3 sequence is 14 residues long. J was trimmed by 9 bases and V by 5 bases; bases with no gene match: 9. Germline V CDR1 and CDR2: SGHTA, FQGNSA. The CDR3 region has the DNA TGTGCCAGCAGCCCCTCGGACAGGGTGGGTGAGCAGTTCTTC. This sequence encodes CASSPSDRVGEQFF. The full variable domain, rest sourced from reference TRBV7-2 and TRBJ2-1, is GAGVSQSPSNKVTEKGKDVELRCDPISGHTALYWYRQSLGQGLEFLIYFQGNSAPDKSGLPSDRFSAERTGGSVSTLTIQRTQQEDSAVYLCASSPSDRVGEQFFGPGTRLTVL.

This chain connects TRBV3-1 (or the pseudogene TRBV3-2) to TRBJ1-5; 7 bases are shared with TRBD1. The germline CDR1 and CDR2 sequences are LGHDT and YNNKEL (reference sequence). The trim removed 6 bases at V and 7 bases at J, leaving 9 bases unmatched. The CDR3 has 14 amino acids. CDR3 nucleotides: TGTGCCAGCAGACAAACAGGGGATGGCCAGCCCCAGCATTTT. It translates to CASRQTGDGQPQHF.